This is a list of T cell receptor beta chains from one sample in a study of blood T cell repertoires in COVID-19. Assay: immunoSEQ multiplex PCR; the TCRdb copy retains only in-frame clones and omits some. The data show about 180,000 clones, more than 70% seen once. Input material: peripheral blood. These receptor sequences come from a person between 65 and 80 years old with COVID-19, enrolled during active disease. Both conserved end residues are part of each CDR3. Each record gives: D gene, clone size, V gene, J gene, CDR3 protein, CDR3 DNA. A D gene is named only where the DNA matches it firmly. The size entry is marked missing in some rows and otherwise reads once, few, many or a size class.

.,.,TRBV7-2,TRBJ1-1,CASSLVGRQNTEAFF,TGTGCCAGCAGCTTAGTGGGCAGGCAAAACACTGAAGCTTTCTTT
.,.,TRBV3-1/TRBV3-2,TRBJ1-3,CASSQWIQKDSGNTIYF,TGTGCCAGCAGCCAATGGATACAGAAGGATTCTGGAAACACCATATATTTT
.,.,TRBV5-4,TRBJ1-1,CASSFSLRGGTEAFF,TGTGCCAGCAGTTTTTCCCTCAGGGGTGGCACTGAAGCTTTCTTT
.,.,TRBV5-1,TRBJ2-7,CACRQDSYEQYF,TGCGCCTGCCGACAGGACTCCTACGAGCAGTACTTC
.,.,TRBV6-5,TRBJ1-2,CASSLLTGGDYGYTF,TGTGCCAGCAGCTTACTCACGGGAGGGGACTATGGCTACACCTTC
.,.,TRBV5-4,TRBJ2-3,CASSPLAQRPDTQYF,TGTGCCAGCAGCCCTCTAGCGCAAAGGCCAGATACGCAGTATTTT
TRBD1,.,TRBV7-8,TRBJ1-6,CASSLVVRTGDRSSPLHF,TGTGCCAGCAGCTTAGTGGTGCGAACAGGGGATAGGAGTTCACCCCTCCACTTT
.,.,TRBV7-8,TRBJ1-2,CASSLEVGGGKSYGYTF,TGTGCCAGCAGCTTAGAGGTTGGGGGGGGTAAATCTTATGGCTACACCTTC
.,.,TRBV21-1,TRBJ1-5,CASSKEQGPRNQPQHF,TGTGCCAGCAGCAAAGAACAGGGTCCGCGCAATCAGCCCCAGCATTTT
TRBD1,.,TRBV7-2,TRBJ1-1,CASSLRQGDTEAFF,TGTGCCAGCAGCCTCAGACAGGGTGACACTGAAGCTTTCTTT
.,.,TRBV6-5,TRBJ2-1,CASRLNLQGHNEQFF,TGTGCCAGCAGACTCAACTTACAGGGACACAATGAGCAGTTCTTC
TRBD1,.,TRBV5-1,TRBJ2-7,CASSWTGGLSSYEQYF,TGCGCCAGCAGCTGGACAGGGGGATTGAGCTCCTACGAGCAGTACTTC
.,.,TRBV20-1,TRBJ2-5,CSASKGASQETQYF,TGCAGTGCTAGTAAGGGAGCGTCCCAAGAGACCCAGTACTTC
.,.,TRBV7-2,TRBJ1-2,CASSQTTYSSYGYTF,TGTGCCAGCAGCCAAACGACATACTCCTCCTATGGCTACACCTTC
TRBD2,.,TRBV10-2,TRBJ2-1,CASSVTGGANEQFF,TGCGCCAGCAGTGTAACCGGGGGGGCCAATGAGCAGTTCTTC
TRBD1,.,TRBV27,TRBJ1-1,CASSSIAGTAEAFF,TGTGCCAGCAGTTCAATTGCCGGGACAGCTGAAGCTTTCTTT
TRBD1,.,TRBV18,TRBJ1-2,CASSPPGTGVFGYTF,TGTGCCAGCTCACCACCCGGGACAGGGGTCTTTGGCTACACCTTC
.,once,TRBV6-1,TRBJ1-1,CASSESGGRTEAFF,TGTGCCAGCAGTGAATCGGGGGGGCGGACTGAAGCTTTCTTT
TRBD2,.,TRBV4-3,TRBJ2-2,CASSQGTSGEGGELFF,TGCGCCAGCAGCCAAGGGACTAGCGGGGAAGGCGGGGAGCTGTTTTTT
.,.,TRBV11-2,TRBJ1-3,CASSSQGNTIYF,TGTGCCAGCAGCTCCCAAGGAAACACCATATATTTT
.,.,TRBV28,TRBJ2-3,CASSSGTYGTQYF,TGTGCCAGCAGTTCCGGGACTTACGGTACGCAGTATTTT
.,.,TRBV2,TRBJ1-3,CASHPAGSGNTIYF,TGTGCCAGCCATCCGGCAGGCTCTGGAAACACCATATATTTT
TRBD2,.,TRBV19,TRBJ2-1,CASSMTSGSYNEQFF,TGTGCCAGTAGTATGACCAGCGGGAGCTACAATGAGCAGTTCTTC